Below are 24 T cell receptor beta chains sequenced from a single sample in a study of T cells in Graves' hyperthyroidism and ophthalmopathy. RNA transcripts yielded amplified TCR beta CDR3 regions. HTBI primers were used for first-round RT-PCR of the TCR CDR3. MiXCR was run by TCRdb on the multiplex PCR reads, yielding one entry per CDR3 protein. The sample includes around 720,000 distinct CDR3 sequences, about 35% of them seen just once. The sequencing sample was made of blood. The receptors were gathered from a woman aged 35 to 49 with Graves' hyperthyroidism.

V and J are TRBV7-9 and TRBJ1-2, with 10 bases fitting TRBD1. Germline CDR1 reads SEHNR; CDR2 reads FQNEAQ (reference sequence). This CDR3 has 16 residues. Unmatched junction bases numbered 14, after V lost 6 bases and J lost 7 bases. The CDR3 loop reads CASSLIPGTGEVGYTF. CDR3 nucleotides: TGTGCCAGCAGTTTGATCCCCGGGACAGGGGAAGTTGGCTACACCTTC. The whole variable domain, remainder taken from reference TRBV7-9 and TRBJ1-2, is DTGVSQNPRHKITKRGQNVTFRCDPISEHNRLYWYRQTLGQGPEFLTYFQNEAQLEKSRLLSDRFSAERPKGSFSTLEIQRTEQGDSAMYLCASSLIPGTGEVGYTFGSGTRLTVV.

This clonotype showed up many times. This chain links TRBV19 with TRBJ1-2; 7 bases map to TRBD1. CDR1 LNHDA and CDR2 SQIVND come from the germline V gene (reference sequence). The CDR3 runs to 14 residues. Unmatched junction bases numbered 9, after V lost 9 bases and J lost 2 bases. The CDR3, as DNA: TGTGCCAGCAGCACCTCGACAGGGAACTATGGCTACACCTTC. Amino acids: CASSTSTGNYGYTF.

CDR3 in amino acids: CSARVLGTGSSGANVLTF. The CDR3 bases are TGCAGTGCTAGAGTTCTAGGGACAGGGTCTTCTGGGGCCAACGTCCTGACTTTC. The rearrangement uses TRBV20-1 and TRBJ2-6; TRBD1 matches at 9 bases. V shed 1 base, J shed 1 base, and the junction held 8 bases outside the gene matches. This CDR3 contains 18 residues. Germline CDR1 is DFQATT and CDR2 is SNEGSKA (reference sequence).

This clonotype was observed at least ten times. The rearrangement uses TRBV19 and TRBJ2-7; D is possibly TRBD1 (6 bases). The CDR3 has 14 amino acids. Germline V gene sequence: CDR1 LNHDA, CDR2 SQIVND (reference sequence). Trimming took off 6 bases at V and 0 bases at J, with 12 bases between the two ends. CDR3 sequence (DNA): TGTGCCAGTAGGTTGACAGGCAGCTCCTACGAGCAGTACTTC. As protein: CASRLTGSSYEQYF.

The gene calls are TRBV29-1 and TRBJ2-5, with D perhaps matching TRBD2 (6 bases). Looked up from germline, CDR1 is SQVTM and CDR2 is ANQGSEA. The V and J ends lost 8 bases and 1 base respectively, with 8 bases between them. CDR3 size: 11 residues. The CDR3 DNA is TGCAGCAGTAGCGGCCAAGAGACCCAGTACTTC. Its protein product is CSSSGQETQYF.

In DNA, the CDR3 is TGCGCCAGCAGCCAAGCGGACAGGTTGATCAGCGAGCAGTACTTC. This sequence encodes CASSQADRLISEQYF. The chain carries TRBV4-1 and TRBJ2-7, with TRBD1 matching over 7 bases. CDR1 is MGHRA and CDR2 is YSYEKL in the germline V gene. With 1 base clipped from V and 6 bases from J, the junction kept 9 bases outside the gene matches. CDR3 length equals 15 residues.

This clonotype appeared a single time. Given the absence of the conserved phenylalanine or tryptophan at the CDR3 end, a read error is likely. The genes are TRBV10-3 and TRBJ2-7, with TRBD2 as a possible D gene (6 bases). Per the germline V gene, CDR1 is ENHRY and CDR2 is SYGVKD. The CDR3 covers 15 residues. Trimming cost V 6 bases and J 2 bases, with 17 bases left between them. CDR3 loop: CAIRSWGEKPYEQYS. The CDR3 nucleotides are TGTGCCATCAGATCTTGGGGGGAAAAACCCTACGAGCAGTACTCC.

The table lists this clonotype with a count of one. The chain has TRBV7-2 and TRBJ1-2, with 12 bases that match TRBD1. This CDR3 contains 17 residues. The junction had 15 bases not matched to a gene; V was cut back by 6 bases and J by 7 bases. Germline loops: CDR1 SGHTA, CDR2 FQGNSA. CDR3 protein: CASRQNPGTGGVGGYTF. In DNA form, the CDR3 reads TGTGCCAGCAGACAAAACCCCGGGACAGGGGGCGTAGGTGGCTACACCTTC.

The table lists this clonotype with many counts. The chain combines TRBV5-6 with TRBJ2-7; weak D call: TRBD2 (6 bases). V lost 4 bases and J 6 bases, leaving 14 bases between the germline ends. Germline CDR1 SGHDT, CDR2 YYEEEE. There are 13 residues in the CDR3. The CDR3 nucleotides read TGTGCCAGCAGCGGGACTGGCCTGCGCGAGCAGTACTTC. This codes for CASSGTGLREQYF. The full variable domain, completed using reference TRBV5-6 and TRBJ2-7, is DAGVTQSPTHLIKTRGQQVTLRCSPKSGHDTVSWYQQALGQGPQFIFQYYEEEERQRGNFPDRFSGHQFPNYSSELNVNALLLGDSALYLCASSGTGLREQYFGPGTRLTVT.

The rearrangement links TRBV2 to TRBJ1-1; D may be TRBD1 (6 bases). This CDR3 is 15 amino acids long. Per the germline V gene, CDR1 is SNHLY and CDR2 is FYNNEI. V dropped 5 bases and J dropped 5 bases, with 18 bases sitting between them. CDR3 amino acids: CASSQGGGQGTEAFF. In DNA, the CDR3 is TGTGCCAGCAGTCAAGGGGGGGGGCAGGGTACTGAAGCTTTCTTT.

Remarks on this clonotype: Compared with germline, one end of the junction differs, possibly owing to a read error. The chain uses TRBV28 and TRBJ1-1; TRBD1 agrees at 9 bases. The germline V gene has CDR1 MDHEN and CDR2 SYDVKM. CDR3 length: 14 amino acids. The CDR3 coding sequence is TGTGCCAGTAGTTTTCGGGGATGGACAGGGGTGGCTTTCTTT. Translated: CASSFRGWTGVAFF.

This clonotype has a count of ten or more. The CDR3 DNA reads as TGTGCCAGCAGCTTCGTTCCCGCTTTCTTT. Its protein is CASSFVPAFF. The gene calls are TRBV7-9 and TRBJ1-1; D is undetermined. The CDR3 has 10 residues. Germline values: CDR1 SEHNR, CDR2 FQNEAQ (reference sequence). Trimming left V 3 bases short and J 11 bases short, with 7 bases between.

This clonotype was seen ten or more times. The chain has TRBV29-1 and TRBJ1-1; possibly TRBD1 for D (5 bases). The CDR3 extends over 13 amino acids. Germline CDR1 reads SQVTM; CDR2 reads ANQGSEA. The CDR3 sequence: CSQGRIGGTEAFF. In DNA form, the CDR3 reads TGCTCCCAAGGGAGGATCGGGGGCACTGAAGCTTTCTTT.

This chain links TRBV5-1 with TRBJ1-3, with 7 nucleotides matching TRBD1. The CDR3 is 14 amino acids. Germline lookup yields CDR1 SGHRS and CDR2 YFSETQ. Trimming cost V 0 bases and J 8 bases; bases outside gene matches: 5. Here the CDR3 reads CASSLGQGADTIYF. CDR3 coding DNA: TGCGCCAGCAGCTTGGGACAGGGTGCGGACACCATATATTTT.

The chain joins TRBV7-2 to TRBJ1-1, with D tentatively TRBD1 (6 bases). Germline V gene lookup returns CDR1 SGHTA and CDR2 FQGNSA. This CDR3 region has 16 residues. V was shortened by 1 base and J by 13 bases, with 25 bases between the two germline ends. CDR3 amino acids: CASSLEVEFQGLKVFF. For the CDR3, the DNA is TGTGCCAGCAGCTTAGAGGTCGAGTTCCAGGGGCTGAAAGTTTTCTTT.

This clonotype has more than one count but fewer than ten. Possible read error: a much larger clone is one base away. The chain combines TRBV12-3 or TRBV12-4 with TRBJ1-1; a weak D match, TRBD1 (5 bases). V lost 6 bases, J lost 4 bases, and 15 bases lay in between. The CDR3 is made up of 14 amino acids. The CDR3 sequence is CASRSGGTSTEAFF. In DNA, the CDR3 is TGTGCCAGCAGGTCCGGAGGGACGAGCACTGAAGCTTTCTTT.

This clonotype was seen only a few times. The V gene is TRBV7-2, the J gene TRBJ1-1; 7 positions match TRBD1. Germline V CDR1 and CDR2: SGHTA, FQGNSA. J gave up 1 base and V 5 bases, and 7 bases lay outside the gene matches. The CDR3 runs to 15 residues. CDR3 amino acids: CASSNIGGQNTEAFF. DNA for the CDR3: TGTGCCAGCAGCAATATAGGGGGCCAGAACACTGAAGCTTTCTTT.

This clonotype appeared a few times. The chain carries TRBV7-9 and TRBJ2-7; TRBD2 agrees at 14 bases. The CDR3 length is 15 residues. J lost 4 bases, V lost 4 bases, and 3 bases had no gene match. The germline V gene has CDR1 SEHNR and CDR2 FQNEAQ (reference sequence). CDR3 in amino acids: CASSSRTSGRYEQYF. The CDR3 nucleotides are TGTGCCAGCAGCTCCCGGACTAGCGGGAGGTACGAGCAGTACTTC.

This sequence joins TRBV20-1 and TRBJ1-5, with D tentatively TRBD1 (5 bases). This CDR3 comprises 14 residues. The germline V gene has CDR1 DFQATT and CDR2 SNEGSKA (reference sequence). The V gene lost 3 bases and the J gene lost 5 bases, with 14 bases spanning the gap. The CDR3 reads CSARGPGSDQPQHF. In DNA, the CDR3 is TGCAGTGCTAGGGGGCCAGGAAGTGATCAGCCCCAGCATTTT.

This clonotype has more than one count but fewer than ten. V gene TRBV20-1 combines with J gene TRBJ2-5, with 10 positions matching TRBD1. V gave up 1 base and J gave up 2 bases; unmatched junction bases: 4. The CDR3 is 15 residues long. Germline values: CDR1 DFQATT, CDR2 SNEGSKA (reference sequence). This CDR3 is CSARAPGQGQETQYF. CDR3 nucleotides: TGCAGTGCTAGAGCCCCGGGACAGGGGCAAGAGACCCAGTACTTC.

The V gene is TRBV4-1, the J gene TRBJ2-7; 8 bases line up with TRBD1. Losses at the gene ends were 7 bases for V and 0 bases for J; bases not matched to a gene: 8. The CDR3 spans 15 residues. Germline CDR1 is MGHRA and CDR2 is YSYEKL. The CDR3 sequence: CASTASTGGSYEQYF. The CDR3 DNA reads as TGCGCCAGCACCGCTAGCACAGGGGGCTCCTACGAGCAGTACTTC.

The V call is TRBV4-2, the J call TRBJ1-6; 9 bases align to TRBD1. Trimming removed 5 bases from V and 10 bases from J; junction bases left unmatched: 6. The CDR3 is 14 amino acids. The germline CDR1 and CDR2 sequences are LGHNA and YNFKEQ. The CDR3 is CASSSDRGFSPLHF. The CDR3 DNA follows: TGTGCCAGCAGCTCTGACAGGGGGTTCTCACCCCTCCACTTT.

This clonotype was seen ten or more times. CDR3 in amino acids: CATSSGTSSYEQYF. The CDR3 DNA is TGTGCCACCAGCAGCGGGACTAGCTCCTACGAGCAGTACTTC. The V gene is TRBV15, the J gene TRBJ2-7; TRBD2 agrees at 8 bases. Germline V gene lookup returns CDR1 LNHNV and CDR2 YYDKDF (reference sequence). Trimming removed 3 bases from V and 0 bases from J; junction bases left unmatched: 1. The CDR3 length is 14 residues.

This clonotype was found a few times. The rearrangement joins TRBV6-1 to TRBJ2-5, with D perhaps TRBD1 (6 bases). The CDR3 has 14 amino acids. Germline CDR1 reads MNHNS; CDR2 reads SASEGT. The V and J ends lost 4 bases and 7 bases respectively, with 16 bases between them. The CDR3 protein is CASSARQALGTQYF. The CDR3 nucleotides are TGTGCCAGCAGTGCACGACAGGCCTTGGGGACCCAGTACTTC.